This section outlines one T cell receptor beta chain sequence together with its context. Its antigen remains unknown. Distinct nucleotide sequences in the sample also encode this CDR3. The sample originates from a study of T cell responses to AZD1222 COVID-19 vaccine. Across the study: Second-dose intervals near 4 or 12 weeks were combined. General study results and limits: Nearly half of spike-specific TCRs reportedly target variant regions that are unmutated in the B.1.351 and B.1.1.7 variants.

Deletions cut 0 bases from V and 0 bases from J, with 9 bases between. The germline V gene has CDR1 LGHDT and CDR2 YNNKEL (reference sequence). CDR3 length: 16 amino acids. Sequenced by immunoSEQ multiplex PCR; TCRdb stores in-frame clones only, minus some. The table lists some 170,000 clones, roughly nine tenths of them singletons. The material was peripheral blood, obtained on day 0 of AZD1222 vaccination. The rearrangement links TRBV3-1 (or the pseudogene TRBV3-2) to TRBJ1-3; D is unclear. The sequence came from an adult in good health. The CDR3 protein is CASSQEGGGSGNTIYF. DNA for the CDR3: TGTGCCAGCAGCCAAGAGGGAGGTGGCTCTGGAAACACCATATATTTT.